The entry below describes one TCR beta chain. What it binds is unknown. Each CDR3 protein is one row after TCRdb ran MiXCR on the 5' RACE reads. The data show roughly 690,000 distinct CDR3 sequences, with about 20% seen just once and 4% to 5.5% held by the top ten. The junction had 1 base not matched to a gene; V was cut back by 2 bases and J by 7 bases. CDR1 and CDR2 (germline): SGHRS, YFSETQ. The CDR3 length is 14 residues. This specimen comes from a study of identical twins. Overall study findings and caveats: The more abundant beta clonotypes in cord blood had fewer insertions, and memory repertoires did not show this.

These same records also appear under a second study, on T cells expressing NK-cell markers. From that report: Dominant NKG2C+ clonotypes were found to form roughly 1.0-7.0% of CD8+ T cells in 5 or 6 donors.

Sequenced material: PBMCs. This clonotype was sampled from a woman in her late teens or twenties in good health. This chain connects TRBV5-1 to TRBJ2-1, with 12 bases lining up with TRBD2. CDR3 nucleotides: TGCGCCAGCAGCTTCGGACTAGCGGGGAATGAGCAGTTCTTC. It encodes CASSFGLAGNEQFF.